The 27 T cell receptor beta chains listed next were all sequenced from one sample in a study of follicular helper T cells after annual influenza vaccination. Time point given: 2015-2016 season, pre-vaccination. TCRdb keeps only in-frame clones here, not all; method: immunoSEQ multiplex PCR. This table has fewer than 11,000 clones, approximately 81% appearing once. Sequenced material: CXCR5+ CD38- circulating T follicular helper cells from blood, taken on the day of influenza vaccination. Documented subset: circulating Tfh, non-naive CD4+CXCR5+PD-1+ (ICOS+CD38+ or ICOS-CD38-). These receptors were obtained from an adult who received the influenza vaccine.

This chain joins TRBV7-2 and TRBJ2-7; tentative D call: TRBD1 (5 bases). The germline CDR1 and CDR2 sequences are SGHTA and FQGNSA. The length of the CDR3 is 13 residues. Between the trimmed V and J ends, which lost 6 bases and 0 bases, there was a span of 9 bases. The CDR3 nucleotides are TGTGCCAGCAGGCTGGACACCTCCTACGAGCAGTACTTC. It translates to CASRLDTSYEQYF.

The chain is built from TRBV28 and TRBJ2-5; 7 nucleotides line up with TRBD1. The germline V gene encodes CDR1 MDHEN and CDR2 SYDVKM. V lost 5 bases to trimming and J lost 5 bases; unmatched junction nucleotides: 11. The CDR3 is 15 amino acids. The CDR3 DNA reads TGTGCCAGCAGTCAGACAGGGAGAGATCTGGAGACCCAGTACTTC. As protein: CASSQTGRDLETQYF. Full variable domain (outside the CDR3, taken from reference TRBV28 and TRBJ2-5): DVKVTQSSRYLVKRTGEKVFLECVQDMDHENMFWYRQDPGLGLRLIYFSYDVKMKEKGDIPEGYSVSREKKERFSLILESASTNQTSMYLCASSQTGRDLETQYFGPGTRLLVL.

The chain couples TRBV5-6 to TRBJ2-6; possibly TRBD1 for D (5 bases). The V gene lost 4 bases and the J gene lost 2 bases, with 13 bases spanning the gap. Germline assignment: CDR1 SGHDT and CDR2 YYEEEE. CDR3 length: 16 residues. DNA of the CDR3: TGTGCCAGCAGCACTCTGACGGACACTGGGGCCAACGTCCTGACTTTC. This gives the protein CASSTLTDTGANVLTF.

The chain combines TRBV5-1 with TRBJ2-2; D may be TRBD1 or TRBD2 (6 bases each). Germline CDR1 reads SGHRS; CDR2 reads YFSETQ. CDR3 length: 17 amino acids. Deletions cut 0 bases from V and 1 base from J, with 13 bases between. DNA of the CDR3: TGCGCCAGCAGCTTGGAGGGGGGACCGCAGAACACCGGGGAGCTGTTTTTT. Translated: CASSLEGGPQNTGELFF. The complete variable domain, with remaining parts taken from reference TRBV5-1 and TRBJ2-2, reads KAGVTQTPRYLIKTRGQQVTLSCSPISGHRSVSWYQQTPGQGLQFLFEYFSETQRNKGNFPGRFSGRQFSNSRSEMNVSTLELGDSALYLCASSLEGGPQNTGELFFGEGSRLTVL.

This clone was recorded only once. V is TRBV11-2 and J is TRBJ2-7, with D hard to call. Germline loops: CDR1 SGHAT, CDR2 FQNNGV. Trimming left V 5 bases short and J 1 base short, with 18 bases between. The CDR3 extends over 16 amino acids. The CDR3 is CASSGVAGMGSYEQYF. The DNA for the CDR3 is TGTGCCAGCAGCGGGGTGGCCGGTATGGGTTCCTACGAGCAGTACTTC.

V usage is TRBV4-3 and J usage is TRBJ2-3; 9 nucleotides align to TRBD2. V dropped 3 bases and J dropped 1; count of bases not matched to a gene: 5. In germline, CDR1 is LGHNA, CDR2 YSLEER. The CDR3 has 16 residues. The DNA of the CDR3 is TGCGCCAGCAGCCATAGAGCTAGCGGGGGCACAGATACGCAGTATTTT. Translating gives CASSHRASGGTDTQYF.

V and J are TRBV5-6 and TRBJ2-1; 10 bases match TRBD2. The CDR3 spans 19 residues. Germline V gives CDR1 SGHDT, CDR2 YYEEEE. V shed 2 bases and J 0 bases; nucleotides not matched to a gene: 11. The CDR3 nucleotides are TGTGCCAGCAGCTTTTTTCTAGCGGGGGATCCCAGCTCCTACAATGAGCAGTTCTTC. Translation: CASSFFLAGDPSSYNEQFF.

J is TRBJ1-5 and V is TRBV28; D ambiguous. The germline V and J ends were trimmed by 2 bases and 0 bases, with 11 bases remaining between them. Per germline, CDR1 MDHEN and CDR2 SYDVKM. The CDR3 contains 16 residues. CDR3 sequence reads: CASSLGRLNSNQPQHF. The CDR3 bases are TGTGCCAGCAGTTTAGGACGGTTGAATAGCAATCAGCCCCAGCATTTT. The whole variable domain, filled in from reference TRBV28 and TRBJ1-5, reads DVKVTQSSRYLVKRTGEKVFLECVQDMDHENMFWYRQDPGLGLRLIYFSYDVKMKEKGDIPEGYSVSREKKERFSLILESASTNQTSMYLCASSLGRLNSNQPQHFGDGTRLSIL.

This chain joins TRBV19 and TRBJ1-1, with D uncertain. The V and J ends lost 7 bases and 2 bases respectively, with 14 bases between them. The CDR3 consists of 14 residues. CDR1 and CDR2 from the germline V gene are LNHDA and SQIVND (reference sequence). The CDR3 reads CASTLFGGNTEAFF. CDR3 DNA sequence: TGTGCCAGTACCTTATTCGGTGGAAACACTGAAGCTTTCTTT.

The chain uses TRBV2 and TRBJ2-1; a possible D gene is TRBD2 (6 bases). Germline V CDR1 and CDR2: SNHLY, FYNNEI. This CDR3 comprises 15 residues. The V end lost 7 bases, the J end lost 3 bases, and 16 bases lay between the germline ends. CDR3 in DNA: TGTGCCAGCACCCCCCCGGTAGCGGACTACAATGAGCAGTTCTTC. It yields the protein CASTPPVADYNEQFF.

This clone was detected only a few times. This chain uses TRBV11-1 with TRBJ1-6; 10 bases map to TRBD1. V was clipped by 4 bases and J by 6 bases; unmatched bases: 3. Looked up from germline, CDR1 is SGHAT and CDR2 is FQDESV (reference sequence). This CDR3 comprises 15 residues. CDR3 nucleotides: TGTGCCAGCAGCTCGGGACAGGGGATTAATTCACCCCTCCACTTT. Encoded protein: CASSSGQGINSPLHF.

The chain's CDR3 is CASRTGVTGELFF. The CDR3 DNA reads TGCGCCAGCAGGACAGGGGTCACCGGGGAGCTGTTTTTT. The chain employs TRBV5-1 and TRBJ2-2, with 8 bases fitting TRBD1. The CDR3 loop spans 13 amino acids. Germline V gives CDR1 SGHRS, CDR2 YFSETQ. Trimming removed 5 bases from V and 4 bases from J; junction bases left unmatched: 1.

This clone appeared a single time. The CDR3 sequence is CASSPTGTGGYTF. The DNA of the CDR3 is TGTGCCAGCAGCCCGACAGGCACTGGTGGCTACACCTTC. The chain carries TRBV2 and TRBJ1-2; a weak D match, TRBD1 (6 bases). The V gene's germline CDR1 is SNHLY and CDR2 FYNNEI. The V end lost 6 bases, the J end lost 7 bases, and 15 bases lay between the germline ends. The CDR3 contains 13 residues. The full variable domain, its missing parts supplied by reference TRBV2 and TRBJ1-2, is EPEVTQTPSHQVTQMGQEVILRCVPISNHLYFYWYRQILGQKVEFLVSFYNNEISEKSEIFDDQFSVERPDGSNFTLKIRSTKLEDSAMYFCASSPTGTGGYTFGSGTRLTVV.

The chain combines TRBV10-3 with TRBJ1-2; D not certain. The CDR3 is 15 residues long. Germline loops: CDR1 ENHRY, CDR2 SYGVKD. The V and J ends lost 2 bases and 2 bases respectively, with 12 bases between them. The CDR3 loop is CAISELRTGNYGYTF. The DNA for the CDR3 is TGTGCCATCAGTGAGCTGCGGACGGGAAACTATGGCTACACCTTC.

The J gene is TRBJ1-2, the V gene TRBV6-5; D may be TRBD1 (6 bases). The CDR3 consists of 14 residues. CDR1 is MNHEY, CDR2 SVGAGI, per germline. Between the trimmed V and J ends, which lost 10 bases and 3 bases, there was a span of 18 bases. The CDR3 sequence: CATGGQPIDYGYTF. CDR3 nucleotide sequence: TGTGCCACAGGAGGACAGCCAATTGACTATGGCTACACCTTC.

Only a few counts were recorded for this clone. This chain joins TRBV19 and TRBJ1-5, with 7 bases that match TRBD1. The CDR3 has 15 amino acids. CDR1 and CDR2 from the germline V gene are LNHDA and SQIVND (reference sequence). J gave up 2 bases and V 6 bases, and 7 bases lay outside the gene matches. The CDR3 loop is CASRNRGEGNQPQHF. CDR3 in DNA: TGTGCCAGTAGGAACAGGGGTGAGGGCAATCAGCCCCAGCATTTT.

V gene TRBV10-3 combines with J gene TRBJ2-6; no reliable D call. Trimming pared 3 bases from V and 0 bases from J, leaving 12 bases between. Per germline, CDR1 ENHRY and CDR2 SYGVKD. The CDR3 runs to 17 residues. The DNA for the CDR3 is TGTGCCATCAGTGACAGCAACTCTCTCTCTGGGGCCAACGTCCTGACTTTC. Translating it yields CAISDSNSLSGANVLTF.

This sequence joins TRBV6-1 and TRBJ1-5; D not resolved. Germline lookup yields CDR1 MNHNS and CDR2 SASEGT. Between the trimmed V and J ends, which lost 5 bases and 6 bases, there was a span of 8 bases. The CDR3 is 12 residues long. The CDR3 is CASSYTAQPQHF. CDR3 in DNA: TGTGCCAGCAGTTATACAGCTCAGCCCCAGCATTTT.

This chain joins TRBV28 and TRBJ2-7, with D tentatively TRBD1 or TRBD2 (6 bases each). V was clipped by 2 bases and J by 3 bases, with 11 bases between them. Germline V gene sequence: CDR1 MDHEN, CDR2 SYDVKM. The CDR3 is 14 amino acids. CDR3 region: CASSLEQGGYEQYF. CDR3 DNA: TGTGCCAGCAGTTTAGAACAGGGAGGCTACGAGCAGTACTTC.

This clone has just a few counts. The chain couples TRBV19 to TRBJ1-1; tentative D call: TRBD1 (5 bases). CDR1 and CDR2 (germline): LNHDA, SQIVND (reference sequence). The CDR3 runs to 16 residues. The ends were cut back, 7 bases at V and 0 bases at J, with 18 bases in the middle. This chain's CDR3 is CASMSERGAMNTEAFF. The CDR3 DNA reads TGTGCCAGTATGAGTGAGAGAGGGGCCATGAACACTGAAGCTTTCTTT.

V is TRBV10-3 and J is TRBJ2-1; D unresolved. The CDR3 covers 11 residues. Between the trimmed V and J ends, which lost 2 bases and 9 bases, there was a span of 5 bases. The germline V gene has CDR1 ENHRY and CDR2 SYGVKD. The CDR3 nucleotides are TGTGCCATCAGTGAGGGAGTTGAGCAGTTCTTC. Its protein product is CAISEGVEQFF.

For the CDR3, the DNA is TGCAGCGTTGGGGCCGGGACTAGCGGGAGGGATACGCAGTATTTT. This sequence encodes CSVGAGTSGRDTQYF. The chain couples TRBV29-1 to TRBJ2-3; 15 nucleotides line up with TRBD2. The J segment lost 6 bases and the V segment lost 4 bases, leaving 5 bases of the junction unmatched. This CDR3 has 15 residues. CDR1 SQVTM and CDR2 ANQGSEA come from the germline V gene.

The V gene is TRBV5-1, the J gene TRBJ2-3; 9 nucleotides align to TRBD2. Germline trimming cut 4 bases from V and 0 bases from J; bases unmatched to any gene: 3. The CDR3 runs to 15 residues. Germline values: CDR1 SGHRS, CDR2 YFSETQ. The CDR3 loop reads CASSPSGDSTDTQYF. The CDR3 DNA is TGCGCCAGCAGCCCTAGCGGGGATAGCACAGATACGCAGTATTTT.

The table lists this clone with a few counts. The genes are TRBV6-1 and TRBJ2-7; 11 bases align to TRBD1. The germline V gene has CDR1 MNHNS and CDR2 SASEGT. CDR3 size: 14 residues. After removal of 7 bases from V and 8 bases from J, the junction contained 10 bases not matched to a gene. CDR3 nucleotide sequence: TGTGCCAGCAACCCCGGGACAGGGGGGGTCAAGCAGTACTTC. This codes for CASNPGTGGVKQYF.

V gene TRBV10-3 combines with J gene TRBJ2-5, with TRBD1 matching 7 bases. V lost 6 bases and J lost 7; bases outside the gene matches: 8. This CDR3 contains 13 residues. From germline, CDR1 is ENHRY and CDR2 SYGVKD. The CDR3 is CAISGQAEGTQYF. The CDR3 nucleotides are TGTGCCATCAGCGGACAGGCAGAAGGGACCCAGTACTTC.

The chain combines TRBV11-2 with TRBJ2-3, with D hard to call. Germline V gene sequence: CDR1 SGHAT, CDR2 FQNNGV. The CDR3 contains 15 residues. Between the trimmed V and J ends, which lost 0 bases and 4 bases, there was a span of 11 bases. The CDR3 loop is CASSLDPSGSDTQYF. For the CDR3, the DNA is TGTGCCAGCAGCTTAGATCCCTCCGGGTCAGATACGCAGTATTTT.

This clone appeared a single time. The chain joins TRBV5-6 to TRBJ1-1; 10 bases fit TRBD1. Unmatched junction bases numbered 2, after V lost 5 bases and J lost 4 bases. Germline CDR1 is SGHDT and CDR2 is YYEEEE. The CDR3 has 13 amino acids. CDR3 region: CASRRTGGTEAFF. CDR3 DNA sequence: TGTGCCAGCAGACGGACAGGGGGCACTGAAGCTTTCTTT.